Sequencing of this T cell receptor (beta chain) was carried out in a study of CD8 T cells in Susac syndrome. With random hexamers, 0.5 to 1 ug RNA was reverse transcribed. An immunoSEQ multiplex PCR generated amplified TCR beta CDR3 products spanning 54 Vbeta and 13 Jbeta. TCRdb fed the immunoSEQ multiplex PCR reads into MiXCR, producing one record per CDR3 protein. Of 150,000 to 200,000 distinct CDR3 sequences in the sample, approximately 93% were seen once. TEMRA cells were FACS-enriched, and CD8+ and CD4+ T cells were isolated negatively. Germline V lookup: CDR1 SGHTA, CDR2 FQGNSA. V dropped 5 bases and J dropped 1; count of bases not matched to a gene: 7. This CDR3 comprises 16 residues.

The sequenced sample was CD4+ T cells from PBMCs. The V call is TRBV7-2, the J call TRBJ2-3; TRBD2 aligns across 9 bases. This sequence originates from a human donor in good health. The CDR3: CASSQSGGPGTDTQYF. DNA for the CDR3: TGTGCCAGCAGCCAAAGCGGGGGGCCTGGCACAGATACGCAGTATTTT. Looking up the rest from reference TRBV7-2 and TRBJ2-3 gives the full variable domain: GAGVSQSPSNKVTEKGKDVELRCDPISGHTALYWYRQSLGQGLEFLIYFQGNSAPDKSGLPSDRFSAERTGGSVSTLTIQRTQQEDSAVYLCASSQSGGPGTDTQYFGPGTRLTVL.